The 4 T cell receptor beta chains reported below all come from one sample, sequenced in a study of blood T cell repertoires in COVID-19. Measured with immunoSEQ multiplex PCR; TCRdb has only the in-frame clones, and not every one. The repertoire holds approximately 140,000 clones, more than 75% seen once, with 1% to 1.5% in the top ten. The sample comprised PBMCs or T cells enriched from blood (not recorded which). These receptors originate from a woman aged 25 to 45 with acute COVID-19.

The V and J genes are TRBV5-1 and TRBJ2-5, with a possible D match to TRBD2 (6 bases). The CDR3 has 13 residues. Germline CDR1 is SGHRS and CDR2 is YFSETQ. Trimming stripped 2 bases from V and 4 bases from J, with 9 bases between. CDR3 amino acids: CASSLQAGETQYF. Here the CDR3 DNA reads TGCGCCAGCAGCTTACAAGCGGGAGAGACCCAGTACTTC. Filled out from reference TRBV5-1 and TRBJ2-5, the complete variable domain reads KAGVTQTPRYLIKTRGQQVTLSCSPISGHRSVSWYQQTPGQGLQFLFEYFSETQRNKGNFPGRFSGRQFSNSRSEMNVSTLELGDSALYLCASSLQAGETQYFGPGTRLLVL.

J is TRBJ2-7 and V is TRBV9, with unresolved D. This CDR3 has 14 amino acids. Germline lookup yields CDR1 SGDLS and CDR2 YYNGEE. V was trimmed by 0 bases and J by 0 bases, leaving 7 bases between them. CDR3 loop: CASSVDPSSYEQYF. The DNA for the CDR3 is TGTGCCAGCAGCGTAGACCCGAGCTCCTACGAGCAGTACTTC.

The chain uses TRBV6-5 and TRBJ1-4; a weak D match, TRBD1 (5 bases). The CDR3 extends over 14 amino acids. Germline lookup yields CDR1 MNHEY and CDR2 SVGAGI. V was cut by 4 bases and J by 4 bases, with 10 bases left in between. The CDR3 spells CASSSGLINEKLFF. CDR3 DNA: TGTGCCAGCAGTTCGGGACTGATTAATGAAAAACTGTTTTTT.

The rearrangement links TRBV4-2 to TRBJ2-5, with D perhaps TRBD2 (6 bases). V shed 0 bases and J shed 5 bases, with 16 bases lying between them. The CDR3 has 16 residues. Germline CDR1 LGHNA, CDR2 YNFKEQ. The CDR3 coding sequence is TGTGCCAGCAGCCAAGAGTCTGGAGGAGGGGCGGAGACCCAGTACTTC. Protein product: CASSQESGGGAETQYF.